This record concerns one TCR beta chain sequence. Its antigen is not identified. The CDR3 is 17 residues long. Germline V gives CDR1 SGHKS, CDR2 YYEKEE (reference sequence). Trimming stripped 3 bases from V and 0 bases from J, with 15 bases between. These data originate in a study of yellow fever vaccine responses in identical twins. Study-wide results and caveats: The authors reported partly convergent, partly personalized vaccine responses in identical twins.

Using its own MiXCR run on the RT-PCR reads, TCRdb lists one record per CDR3 protein. The table includes roughly 1,200 distinct CDR3 sequences, roughly 83% detected once. The starting material was T cells from blood (PBMCs), unsorted or a sorted subset (not recorded which), obtained before or after yellow fever vaccination (not recorded which). The sequence was obtained from a woman aged 18-29 years who received the yellow fever vaccine. The chain carries TRBV5-5 and TRBJ2-2; tentatively, D is TRBD2 (5 bases). The CDR3 DNA reads as TGTGCCAGCAGCTCCTACTTGAGAGGGTCGAACACCGGGGAGCTGTTTTTT. The encoded protein is CASSSYLRGSNTGELFF.